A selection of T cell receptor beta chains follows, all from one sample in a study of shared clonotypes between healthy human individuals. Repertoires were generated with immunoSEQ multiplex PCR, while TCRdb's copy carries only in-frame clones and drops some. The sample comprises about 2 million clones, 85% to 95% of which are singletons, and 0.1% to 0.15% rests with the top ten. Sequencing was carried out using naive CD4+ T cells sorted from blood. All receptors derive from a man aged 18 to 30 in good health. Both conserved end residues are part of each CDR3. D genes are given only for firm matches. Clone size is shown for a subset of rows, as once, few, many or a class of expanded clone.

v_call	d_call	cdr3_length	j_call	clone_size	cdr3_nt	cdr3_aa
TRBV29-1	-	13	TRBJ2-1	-	TGCAGCGTATCAGGAGGATCGACCAATGAGCAGTTCTTC	CSVSGGSTNEQFF
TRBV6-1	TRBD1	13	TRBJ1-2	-	TGTGCCAGCAGTGAATCTGGGACAGGTGGCTACACCTTC	CASSESGTGGYTF
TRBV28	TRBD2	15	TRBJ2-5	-	TGTGCCAGCAGTGATAGCGGGGGGTCCCAAGAGACCCAGTACTTC	CASSDSGGSQETQYF
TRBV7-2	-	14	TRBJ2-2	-	TGTGCCAGCAGCCATAGCGCCAACACCGGGGAGCTGTTTTTT	CASSHSANTGELFF
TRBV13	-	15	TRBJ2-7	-	TGTGCCAGCAGCTTAGAGTCCGGGGGGCTGTACGAGCAGTACTTC	CASSLESGGLYEQYF
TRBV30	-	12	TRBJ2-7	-	TGTGCCTGGAGTCTAAGTGGGAACGAGCAGTACTTC	CAWSLSGNEQYF
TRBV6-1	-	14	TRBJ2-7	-	TGTGCCAGCAGGCCCGGGACGGTCCCCTACGAGCAGTACTTC	CASRPGTVPYEQYF
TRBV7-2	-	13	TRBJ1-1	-	TGTGCCAGCAGCAGGCTGAGGACCACTGAAGCTTTCTTT	CASSRLRTTEAFF
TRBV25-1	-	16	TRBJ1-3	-	TGTGCCAGCAGTGAACCGGGACCTCGCTCTGGAAACACCATATATTTT	CASSEPGPRSGNTIYF
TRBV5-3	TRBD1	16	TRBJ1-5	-	TGTGCCAGAAGCAGAACTCAGGGGGCCCGGAATCAGCCCCAGCATTTT	CARSRTQGARNQPQHF
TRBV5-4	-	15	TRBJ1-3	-	TGTGCCAGCAGCTTGGCACCGGGCTCTGGAAACACCATATATTTT	CASSLAPGSGNTIYF
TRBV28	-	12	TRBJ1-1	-	TGTGCCAGCAGTTTCCCGGGACTGGGAGCTTTCTTT	CASSFPGLGAFF
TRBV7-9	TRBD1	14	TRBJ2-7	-	TGTGCCAGCATCTTCGGACAGGGGCCGTACGAGCAGTACTTC	CASIFGQGPYEQYF
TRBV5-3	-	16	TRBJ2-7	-	TGTGCCAGAAGCCACCCCGGGCAGCTCCCCTCCTACGAGCAGTACTTC	CARSHPGQLPSYEQYF
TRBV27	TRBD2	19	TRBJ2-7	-	TGTGCCAGCAGTTTGCAGGTTGGTCTAGCGGGAGCTAACTCCTACGAGCAGTACTTC	CASSLQVGLAGANSYEQYF
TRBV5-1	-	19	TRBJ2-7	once	TGCGCCAGCAGCTACGGGACCCTTGGAGGGCCGGGAACCTCCTACGAGCAGTACTTC	CASSYGTLGGPGTSYEQYF
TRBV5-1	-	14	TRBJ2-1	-	TGCGCCAGCAGCGTGACCCCTGGGTACAATGAGCAGTTCTTC	CASSVTPGYNEQFF
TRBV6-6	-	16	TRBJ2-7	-	TGTGCCAGCAGCCGCACGGGTTTGGCCCAGACCTACGAGCAGTACTTC	CASSRTGLAQTYEQYF
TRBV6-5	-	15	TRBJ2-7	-	TGTGCCAGCAGTTACTCGGACTTGAGCTCCTACGAGCAGTACTTC	CASSYSDLSSYEQYF
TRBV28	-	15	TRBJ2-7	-	TGTGCCAGCAGGGGAGATGGCAGGGGTGTCCACGAGCAGTACTTC	CASRGDGRGVHEQYF
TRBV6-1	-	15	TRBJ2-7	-	TGTGCCAGCAGCGAACGGACAGACGGCTCCTACGAGCAGTACTTC	CASSERTDGSYEQYF
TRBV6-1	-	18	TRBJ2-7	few	TGTGCCAGCAGTGAAGCATCAGACGTTTATAGGGCTCCCTACGAGCAGTACTTC	CASSEASDVYRAPYEQYF
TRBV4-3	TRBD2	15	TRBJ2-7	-	TGCGCCAGCAGCCAAGGGGCGGGAGGGTCTTACGAGCAGTACTTC	CASSQGAGGSYEQYF
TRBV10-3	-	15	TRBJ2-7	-	TGTGCCATCAGTGAGGAGGGAGGGGGTAGCTACGAGCAGTACTTC	CAISEEGGGSYEQYF
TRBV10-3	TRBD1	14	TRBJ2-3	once	TGTGCCATCACTCCGGGACAGGGAACAGATACGCAGTATTTT	CAITPGQGTDTQYF
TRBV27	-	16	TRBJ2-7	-	TGTGCCAGCACCAAGAAAGGGGGAGTCTTCTCCTACGAGCAGTACTTC	CASTKKGGVFSYEQYF
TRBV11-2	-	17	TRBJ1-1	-	TGTGCCAGCAGCTTTCCCTTTATGCCCCGCGGGAACACTGAAGCTTTCTTT	CASSFPFMPRGNTEAFF
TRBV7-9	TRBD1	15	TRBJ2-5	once	TGTGCCAGCAGCTACCTCACAGGGGTTGCAGAGACCCAGTACTTC	CASSYLTGVAETQYF
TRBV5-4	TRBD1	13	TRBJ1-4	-	TGTGCCAGCAGCTTGAAGGGGACAGAGGAACTGTTTTTT	CASSLKGTEELFF
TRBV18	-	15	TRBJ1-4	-	TGTGCCAGCTCCCCCACCTCCGCAACTAATGAAAAACTGTTTTTT	CASSPTSATNEKLFF
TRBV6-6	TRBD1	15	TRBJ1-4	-	TGTGCCAGCAGTTGGGGACAGAGCTTTAATGAAAAACTGTTTTTT	CASSWGQSFNEKLFF
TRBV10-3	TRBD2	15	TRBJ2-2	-	TGTGCCATCAGAGCCCCTAGCGGGGCCACCGGGGAGCTGTTTTTT	CAIRAPSGATGELFF
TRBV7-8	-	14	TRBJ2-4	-	TGTGCCAGCAGCTTATGGGGGTCGAAAAACATTCAGTACTTC	CASSLWGSKNIQYF
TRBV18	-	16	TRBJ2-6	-	TGTGCCAGCTCCCAAGGGTCGGGCTCTGGGGCCAACGTCCTGACTTTC	CASSQGSGSGANVLTF
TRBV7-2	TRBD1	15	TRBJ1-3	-	TGTGCCAGCAGCCCATACAGGGGTAATGGAAACACCATATATTTT	CASSPYRGNGNTIYF
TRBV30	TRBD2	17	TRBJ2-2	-	TGTGCCTGGAGTGTCTGGGGTTCGGGCGGGAGGATCGGGGAGCTGTTTTTT	CAWSVWGSGGRIGELFF
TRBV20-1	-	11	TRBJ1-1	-	TGCAGTGCCCCCCATGCGTCTGAAGCTTTCTTT	CSAPHASEAFF
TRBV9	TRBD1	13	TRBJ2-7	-	TGTGCCAGCAGCCCCAGGGGGCTCTACGAGCAGTACTTC	CASSPRGLYEQYF
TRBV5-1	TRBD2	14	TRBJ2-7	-	TGCGCCAGCAGCCCAATAGCGGGATTCTACGAGCAGTACTTC	CASSPIAGFYEQYF
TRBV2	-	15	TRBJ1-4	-	TGTGCCAGCAGTGAAGCTAAAGGGGGGAATGAAAAACTGTTTTTT	CASSEAKGGNEKLFF
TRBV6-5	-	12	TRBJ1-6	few	TGTGCCAGCAGTTACGGCCTTTCACCCCTCCACTTT	CASSYGLSPLHF
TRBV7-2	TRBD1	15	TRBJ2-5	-	TGTGCCAGCAGCAGATCCGGGACAGGGACAGAGACCCAGTACTTC	CASSRSGTGTETQYF
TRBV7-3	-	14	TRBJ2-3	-	TGTGCCAGCAGCTCCTTCCAGCAGGTAGATACGCAGTATTTT	CASSSFQQVDTQYF
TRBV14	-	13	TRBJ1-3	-	TGTGCCAGCAGCCAAGCTTCTGGAAACACCATATATTTT	CASSQASGNTIYF
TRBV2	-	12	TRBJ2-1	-	TGTGCCAGCAGTGCACAGGGAAATGAGCAGTTCTTC	CASSAQGNEQFF
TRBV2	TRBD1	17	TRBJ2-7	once	TGTGCCAGCAGTACGAGACAGGGGGCGGTCGGCTCCTACGAGCAGTACTTC	CASSTRQGAVGSYEQYF
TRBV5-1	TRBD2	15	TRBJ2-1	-	TGCGCCAGCATCGTAGCGGGACGCTCCTACAATGAGCAGTTCTTC	CASIVAGRSYNEQFF
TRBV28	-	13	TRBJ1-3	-	TGTGCCAGCAGTTTATCAGCTGGAAACACCATATATTTT	CASSLSAGNTIYF
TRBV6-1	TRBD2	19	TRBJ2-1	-	TGTGCCAGCAGTGAACTTCTACCGGGACTAGCGGGCATCTACAATGAGCAGTTCTTC	CASSELLPGLAGIYNEQFF
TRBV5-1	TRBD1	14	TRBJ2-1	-	TGCGCCAGCAGCCTGGGACAGGGTAACAATGAGCAGTTCTTC	CASSLGQGNNEQFF
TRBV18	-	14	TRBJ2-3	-	TGTGCCAGCTCTGTATTATACAGCACAGATACGCAGTATTTT	CASSVLYSTDTQYF
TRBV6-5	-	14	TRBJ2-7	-	TGTGCCAGCAGTTACTCCGGAAGACTCTACGAGCAGTACTTC	CASSYSGRLYEQYF
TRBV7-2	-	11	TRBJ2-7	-	TGTGCCAGCAGCTCGGCTTACGAGCAGTACTTC	CASSSAYEQYF
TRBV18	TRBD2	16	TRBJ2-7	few	TGTGCCAGCTCACTGGGACTAGCGGGAGGTAACAACGAGCAGTACTTC	CASSLGLAGGNNEQYF
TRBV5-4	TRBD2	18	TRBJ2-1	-	TGTGCCAGCAGACCCGAAACTAGCGGGAAACGGTCCTACAATGAGCAGTTCTTC	CASRPETSGKRSYNEQFF
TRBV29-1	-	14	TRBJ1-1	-	TGCAGCGTCGACCGCTCGGCCCGGTTGACTGAAGCTTTCTTT	CSVDRSARLTEAFF
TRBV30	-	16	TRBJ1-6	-	TGTGCCTGGAGTGCCCGAACAGGCCCGGGGGGGTCACCCCTCCACTTT	CAWSARTGPGGSPLHF
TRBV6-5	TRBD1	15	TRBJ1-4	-	TGTGCCAGCAAACTACAGGGGGCCGCTAATGAAAAACTGTTTTTT	CASKLQGAANEKLFF
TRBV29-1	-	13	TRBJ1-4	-	TGCAGCGTTCAATTCGGGGGCAGAGAAAAACTGTTTTTT	CSVQFGGREKLFF